A selection of T cell receptor beta chains follows, all from one sample in a study of OX40 agonist ivuxolimab in advanced cancers. The repertoire was sequenced with immunoSEQ multiplex PCR; TCRdb's copy has only in-frame clones and lacks some. The sample consists of tens of thousands of clones, approximately 77% of them appearing once. The specimen was CD4+ or CD8+ T cells sorted from blood, collected in a trial of the OX40 agonist ivuxolimab. The receptors were gathered from an adult with an advanced solid tumor such as melanoma, head and neck, liver or kidney cancer. Both conserved end residues are part of each CDR3. D genes are given only for firm matches. Size tells how often a clone was seen (once, few, many) or the class of an expanded clone, and some rows leave it out.

V gene,clone size,D gene,J gene,CDR3 DNA,CDR3 protein
TRBV2,-,TRBD1,TRBJ1-2,TGTGCCAGCAGCCCGACAGGGCGGGTCTACACCTTC,CASSPTGRVYTF
TRBV7-3,-,TRBD2,TRBJ2-1,TGTGCCAGCAGCTTAATGGCGGGAGGGGACAATGAGCAGTTCTTC,CASSLMAGGDNEQFF
TRBV6-5,-,-,TRBJ1-2,TGTGCCAGCAGTTACTCCTATGTAACAGATAACTATGGCTACACCTTC,CASSYSYVTDNYGYTF
TRBV27,-,-,TRBJ1-6,TGTGCCAGCAGTTTTCAGAGCTCCTATAATTCACCCCTCCACTTT,CASSFQSSYNSPLHF
TRBV2,medium-sized,TRBD2,TRBJ2-5,TGTGCCAGCAGTGTGCTAGCGGGATATGAGACCCAGTACTTC,CASSVLAGYETQYF
TRBV6-6,few,-,TRBJ1-2,TGTGCCAGCAGTTACTGGGGATCTTCGACCGGCTACACCTTC,CASSYWGSSTGYTF
TRBV4-1,-,-,TRBJ1-2,TGCGCCAGCAGCCAAGTCGCCGCTTACTATGGCTACACCTTC,CASSQVAAYYGYTF
TRBV7-2,-,-,TRBJ2-5,TGTGCCAGCACCAGGGTGGGGGAGACCCAGTACTTC,CASTRVGETQYF
TRBV11-3,few,-,TRBJ2-2,TGTGCCAGCAGCTTAGACCGGGGGTTTATCACCGGGGAGCTGTTTTTT,CASSLDRGFITGELFF
TRBV7-2,-,-,TRBJ2-4,TGTGCCAGCAGCCCCTGGACTGTGGGAAACATTCAGTACTTC,CASSPWTVGNIQYF
TRBV6-5,-,-,TRBJ1-2,TGTGCCAGCACCCCCTCGACAAGAGGTTATGGCTACACCTTC,CASTPSTRGYGYTF
TRBV9,few,TRBD2,TRBJ2-7,TGTGCCAGCAGCGTAGGCGGCGCGGGAGCGACCTACGAGCAGTACTTC,CASSVGGAGATYEQYF
TRBV6-1,few,-,TRBJ2-3,TGTGCCAGCAGGCTAGTAGTCGCAGATACGCAGTATTTT,CASRLVVADTQYF
TRBV5-4,-,TRBD2,TRBJ2-3,TGTGCCAGCAGCTTGGCCATGGGACTAGCGGCCACAGATACGCAGTATTTT,CASSLAMGLAATDTQYF
TRBV27,-,TRBD1,TRBJ2-2,TGTGCCAGCAGTTTATCAACAGGGGCGGGCACCGGGGAGCTGTTTTTT,CASSLSTGAGTGELFF
TRBV5-4,few,-,TRBJ2-7,TGTGCCAGCAGCTTATTACAACTTCCCTACGAGCAGTACTTC,CASSLLQLPYEQYF
TRBV18,-,TRBD1,TRBJ2-5,TGTGCCAGCTCCCCGATGGACAGGGGAGGCGAGACCCAGTACTTC,CASSPMDRGGETQYF
TRBV7-2,-,TRBD2,TRBJ2-7,TGTGCCAGCAGCTTGGGGGGCGGGACTAGCGACTACGAGCAGTACTTC,CASSLGGGTSDYEQYF
TRBV29-1,once,TRBD1,TRBJ2-1,TGCAGCGTTGGGTCCAGGGGGCTCTACAATGAGCAGTTCTTC,CSVGSRGLYNEQFF
TRBV11-3,-,-,TRBJ1-1,TGTGCCAGCAGCTTAGGGGGCGGGGAGTCCCGGAACACTGAAGCTTTCTTT,CASSLGGGESRNTEAFF
TRBV5-4,-,-,TRBJ1-4,TGTGCCAGCAGCTCCAACAGGGCGGTTAACGAAAAACTGTTTTTT,CASSSNRAVNEKLFF
TRBV5-1,-,-,TRBJ2-1,TGCGCCAGCAGCTTTAGCGGTCCAGGGGATGAGCAGTTCTTC,CASSFSGPGDEQFF
TRBV2,few,TRBD2,TRBJ2-7,TGTGCCGGTCAACTAGCGGGAGTCTACGAGCAGTACTTC,CAGQLAGVYEQYF
TRBV5-1,once,TRBD1,TRBJ2-1,TGCGCCAGCAGCTTGGCGGGACAGGGGATAAATGAGCAGTTCTTC,CASSLAGQGINEQFF
TRBV18,-,-,TRBJ1-1,TGTGCCAGCTCACTTCCACAGGGAACGAACACTGAAGCTTTCTTT,CASSLPQGTNTEAFF
TRBV9,few,-,TRBJ2-1,TGTGCCAGCAGCGTAGGAGCGGGCATTGACAATGAGCAGTTCTTC,CASSVGAGIDNEQFF
TRBV6-5,-,-,TRBJ1-3,TGTGCCAGCAGTTACGGGGGTACCAGCTCTGGAAACACCATATATTTT,CASSYGGTSSGNTIYF
TRBV28,-,TRBD1,TRBJ1-4,TGTGCCAGCAGTTTCCCAGGGGGAGGTAATGAAAAACTGTTTTTT,CASSFPGGGNEKLFF
TRBV6-1,-,-,TRBJ2-4,TGTGCCAGCAGCCCCCGGGACACGGGCCAAAACATTCAGTACTTC,CASSPRDTGQNIQYF
TRBV19,once,-,TRBJ1-6,TGTGCCAGTACCACTCGGGCCAATTCACCCCTCCACTTT,CASTTRANSPLHF
TRBV5-1,-,-,TRBJ2-5,TGCGCCAGCAGCTTGGTCGGAGTTCAAGAGACCCAGTACTTC,CASSLVGVQETQYF